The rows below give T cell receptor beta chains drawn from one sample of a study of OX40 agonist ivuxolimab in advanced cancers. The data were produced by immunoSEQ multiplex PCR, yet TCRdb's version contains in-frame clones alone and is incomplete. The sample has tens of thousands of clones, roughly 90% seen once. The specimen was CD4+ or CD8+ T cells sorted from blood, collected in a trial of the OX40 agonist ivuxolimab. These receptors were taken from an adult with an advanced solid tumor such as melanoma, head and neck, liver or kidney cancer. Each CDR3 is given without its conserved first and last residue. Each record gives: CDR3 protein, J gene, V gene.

cdr3_aa: ASSPQGDGTEAF; j_call: TRBJ1-1; v_call: TRBV27
cdr3_aa: ASSYGRQGYEQY; j_call: TRBJ2-7; v_call: TRBV6-5
cdr3_aa: ASSYPWDRDYEQY; j_call: .; v_call: TRBV6-6
cdr3_aa: ASSLRTGGLDTEAF; j_call: TRBJ1-1; v_call: TRBV2
cdr3_aa: ASSHSGAYGYT; j_call: TRBJ1-2; v_call: TRBV4-1
cdr3_aa: ASSLYRVHEQF; j_call: TRBJ2-1; v_call: TRBV27
cdr3_aa: ASSRSVVNTEAF; j_call: TRBJ1-1; v_call: TRBV4-2
cdr3_aa: ASSVPIETGGNTEAF; j_call: TRBJ1-1; v_call: TRBV9
cdr3_aa: ASSLISQTHEQF; j_call: TRBJ2-1; v_call: TRBV13
cdr3_aa: ASSYQTGRDNEKLF; j_call: TRBJ1-4; v_call: TRBV6-5
cdr3_aa: ASSFGRHQPQH; j_call: TRBJ1-5; v_call: TRBV27
cdr3_aa: ASSENRGSPLEQY; j_call: TRBJ2-7; v_call: TRBV6-1
cdr3_aa: ASRLGGSSTDTQY; j_call: TRBJ2-3; v_call: TRBV13
cdr3_aa: ASSLALSSFYEQY; j_call: TRBJ2-7; v_call: TRBV5-6
cdr3_aa: ASSPRDSHSYEQY; j_call: TRBJ2-7; v_call: TRBV4-1
cdr3_aa: ATSNGQGAGNTIY; j_call: TRBJ1-3; v_call: TRBV9
cdr3_aa: ASSEWNQPQH; j_call: TRBJ1-5; v_call: TRBV2
cdr3_aa: ASSREGTTGYRETQY; j_call: TRBJ2-5; v_call: TRBV7-2
cdr3_aa: ASSAEGRGYGYT; j_call: TRBJ1-2; v_call: TRBV7-9
cdr3_aa: ASSPDSGGNGYT; j_call: TRBJ1-2; v_call: TRBV4-2
cdr3_aa: ASSLEPRLGGEQF; j_call: TRBJ2-1; v_call: TRBV5-6
cdr3_aa: ASSLPGRSSYEQY; j_call: TRBJ2-7; v_call: TRBV5-1
cdr3_aa: ASSLEGNEQF; j_call: TRBJ2-1; v_call: TRBV5-1
cdr3_aa: ASSQDVPGRRYGYT; j_call: TRBJ1-2; v_call: TRBV4-1
cdr3_aa: ASSGAGGKLF; j_call: TRBJ2-2; v_call: TRBV5-6
cdr3_aa: ASSFWAGSNQPQH; j_call: TRBJ1-5; v_call: TRBV7-2
cdr3_aa: ASSFGTANQPQH; j_call: TRBJ1-5; v_call: TRBV27
cdr3_aa: ASSIQGAFTEAF; j_call: TRBJ1-1; v_call: TRBV6-6
cdr3_aa: ASSYSASGGLYEQY; j_call: .; v_call: TRBV6-5
cdr3_aa: ASSQDPGREGWNEQY; j_call: TRBJ2-7; v_call: TRBV4-3
cdr3_aa: ASSSGDAKETQY; j_call: TRBJ2-5; v_call: TRBV18
cdr3_aa: ASSPDSYPSTDTQY; j_call: TRBJ2-3; v_call: TRBV27
cdr3_aa: ASRDRGQPSGANVLT; j_call: TRBJ2-6; v_call: TRBV27
cdr3_aa: ASSHMTVSSYEQY; j_call: TRBJ2-7; v_call: TRBV4-3
cdr3_aa: SASIGEAF; j_call: TRBJ1-1; v_call: TRBV20-1
cdr3_aa: AWSLINPRETQY; j_call: TRBJ2-5; v_call: TRBV30
cdr3_aa: ASRLGALRNGTMRVGQF; j_call: TRBJ2-1; v_call: TRBV5-6
cdr3_aa: ASSWAVGESPPYEQY; j_call: TRBJ2-7; v_call: TRBV19
cdr3_aa: ASSQMADYEQY; j_call: TRBJ2-7; v_call: TRBV4-1
cdr3_aa: ASSFFEGQVDEQY; j_call: TRBJ2-7; v_call: TRBV27
cdr3_aa: ASSLAGSNTEAF; j_call: TRBJ1-1; v_call: TRBV7-3
cdr3_aa: ASSVGTAYEQY; j_call: TRBJ2-7; v_call: TRBV9
cdr3_aa: ASSLAPDFGTATDTQY; j_call: TRBJ2-3; v_call: TRBV11-2
cdr3_aa: ASSLGRRANEKLF; j_call: TRBJ1-4; v_call: TRBV6-1
cdr3_aa: ASSPGHVNTEAF; j_call: TRBJ1-1; v_call: TRBV6-5
cdr3_aa: ASSPEGNEKLF; j_call: TRBJ1-4; v_call: TRBV13
cdr3_aa: ATSHRTGEGYEQY; j_call: TRBJ2-7; v_call: TRBV15
cdr3_aa: ASSGKRGGSYEQY; j_call: TRBJ2-7; v_call: TRBV7-9
cdr3_aa: ASINQGTVEGCT; j_call: TRBJ1-2; v_call: TRBV2
cdr3_aa: ASRAGGRYEQY; j_call: TRBJ2-7; v_call: TRBV7-9
cdr3_aa: ASRGQDNYGYT; j_call: TRBJ1-2; v_call: TRBV19
cdr3_aa: ATSSTGAYEQY; j_call: TRBJ2-7; v_call: TRBV15
cdr3_aa: ASSFGTPNTGELF; j_call: TRBJ2-2; v_call: TRBV7-9